One TCR beta chain is described in this entry. Its specific antigen is unknown. The record has no base qualities; no much larger clone is one base away. This specimen belongs to a study of blood T cell repertoires in COVID-19 (TCRdb year 2020). Regarding the study in general: Samples from collaborators originated in the United States, Italy and Spain and spanned both the acute and convalescent phases of COVID-19. Subjects who had been exposed to COVID-19, were actively infected with it, or had recovered from it provided the deeply sampled blood TCRbeta repertoires that made up the dataset. Sample metadata almost always included a de-identified subject ID, COVID-19 status, age in years and sex. The prospective study material was composed of cDNA or gDNA derived from T cells, B-cell-depleted T cells, or PBMCs. Samples were obtained from the ongoing ImmuneRACE study (first 160 participants) and from 1,000 to 1,500 subjects provided by 6 global collaborators. A freely available public database, intended as a resource for researchers studying the immune response to SARS-CoV-2, is where the repertoires were released. Where available, HLA class I and class II types were obtained from metadata supplied by the sample provider rather than from assay-based typing.

Unmatched junction bases come to 8, with V trimmed by 5 bases and J by 8 bases. The CDR3 holds 16 amino acids from the cysteine to the phenylalanine. Here the CDR3 DNA is all that survives: 48 bases in frame from base 1. Looking up the germline V gene (reference sequence) yields CDR1 LNHDA and CDR2 SQIVND. The collaborating institutions used their own protocols to collect whole blood in K2EDTA tubes. For TCRbeta analysis, collaborators shipped samples in one of three forms: frozen whole blood, isolated PBMCs, or DNA extracted from either of those sample types. The paper as a whole reports these results and caveats: The amount of clinical and demographic metadata varied by source and participant and was provided uncurated.

The immunoSEQ Assay, a bias-controlled multiplex PCR, was used to amplify TCRbeta CDR3 regions from genomic DNA. The study's processing was this. The number of nucleated cells in each sample was estimated from the amplification of reference gene primers within the assay. To quantify the absolute abundance of each unique TCRbeta CDR3 rearrangement, sequence reads were collapsed and filtered. For each sample, productive Simpson clonality was calculated as the square root of Simpson's diversity index over productive rearrangements. TCRdb holds this immuneACCESS table with in-frame rearrangements only. Some clones are missing; in checked studies, unresolved V genes explain under half, and the rest has no known cause. The V and J calls and clone size come from that table; D and trimming were worked out from the DNA. The sample table holds 100,000 or so clones, of which 85% were seen once. 10% to 15% of the sample is taken by the ten largest.

This sequence uses TRBV19 and TRBJ2-2, with TRBD2 matching 13 junction bases. The sample consisted of peripheral blood. This sequence originates from a woman aged 70-85 years with active or convalescent COVID-19. The DNA sequence follows: TGTGCCAGTAGTGCCCGGACTAGCGGGGGCAGGGGGGAGCTGTTTTTT. The translation is CASSARTSGGRGELFF.